What follows describes a single T cell receptor (beta chain). As yet, its antigen is unknown. The germline CDR1 and CDR2 sequences are LGHNA and YSLEER. This CDR3 is 14 amino acids long. The germline V and J ends were trimmed by 0 bases and 4 bases, with 9 bases remaining between them. Extracted from the samples, RNA was reverse transcribed into cDNA to serve as the sequencing template. TCRdb's table, derived via immunoSEQ multiplex PCR, lists solely in-frame clones and lacks some. Of roughly 250,000 clones listed, about two thirds were seen once; the top ten hold 1% to 1.5%. The source of the sample is a study of CD8+ T cells in alopecia areata. General study results and limits: It was less clear whether patients shared TCRs than it was in mice, possibly because of HLA.

Patients with alopecia areata provided lesional scalp punch biopsies as well as peripheral blood. Sequencing used CD4+ T cells sorted from blood, obtained at week 0. The chain employs TRBV4-3 and TRBJ2-5; D possibly uses TRBD1 or TRBD2 (5 bases each). The sequence derives from a human donor with alopecia areata. The CDR3 nucleotides are TGCGCCAGCAGCCAAGATGTGGGGGTAGAGACCCAGTACTTC. This encodes CASSQDVGVETQYF.